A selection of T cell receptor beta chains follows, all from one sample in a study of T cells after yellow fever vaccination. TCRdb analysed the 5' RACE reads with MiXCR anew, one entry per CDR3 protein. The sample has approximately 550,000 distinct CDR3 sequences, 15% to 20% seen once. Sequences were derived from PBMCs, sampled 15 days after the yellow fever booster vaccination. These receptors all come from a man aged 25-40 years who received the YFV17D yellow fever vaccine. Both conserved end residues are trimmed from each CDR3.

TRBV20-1 SARRQSEKLF
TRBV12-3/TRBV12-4 ATGAPGNLKNIQY
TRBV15 ATSVHRGLTEAF
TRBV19 ASRERGYNEQF
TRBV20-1 CARDPRTGRVDTQY
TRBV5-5 ASIRLAGYDTQY
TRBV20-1 SARVGGPGGNEQF
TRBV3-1 ASSQEGLKQY
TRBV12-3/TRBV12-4 ASTLTGDITDTQY
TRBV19 ASSPFAQGPTEAF
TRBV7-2 ASSPQMNQPQH
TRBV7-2 ASSVGAFIQY
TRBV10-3 AISESSGERTQY
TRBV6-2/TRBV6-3 ASSTGGETQY
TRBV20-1 SASTAGTETQY
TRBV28 ASSLAGEGFYEQY
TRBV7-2 ASSLMASGNNEQF
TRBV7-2 ASSLAWENGRPLGEQY
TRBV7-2 ATAKQETQY
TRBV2 ASRWTSGPNNEQF
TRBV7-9 ASSLSELSSGANVLT
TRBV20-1 SAPTSGRGTDTQY
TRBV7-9 ASSLPGGSATNEKLF
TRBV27 ASSFGDREAGELF
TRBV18 ASSPLPGQGYEQY
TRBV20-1 SAYPGGRNEQY
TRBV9 ASSVVGGGDNEQF
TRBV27 ASSFVTGGTGELF
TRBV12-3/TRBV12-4 ASSWTVSREAF
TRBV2 ASSYRGITSNQPQH
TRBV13 ASRLRGREAEAF
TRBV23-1 ASSHMRYEQY